This T cell receptor beta chain emerged from a study of monozygotic twins with inflammatory bowel disease. Comments on this clonotype: The antigen is not known.

TCRdb re-called the 5' RACE reads; every CDR3 protein appears as one record, without DNA. There are 300,000 to 400,000 distinct CDR3 sequences in the sample, with approximately 2% held by the top ten. Notes on the study in general: IBD patients carried less diverse TCRbeta repertoires (inverse Simpson) than healthy co-twins. Support was lacking for any single strong IBD-associated signal or clonotype. The sharing of clonotypes with others was lower in IBD patients than in healthy twins, especially with disease activity. It was observed that concordant and discordant twins did not differ in repertoire similarity, possibly given limited power.

Sequencing was done on a sample of blood. The sequence was collected from a human donor with ulcerative colitis or Crohn's disease, or a healthy co-twin of an affected twin (not recorded which).

CDR3 region: CSAGGRIYEQYF. J is TRBJ2-7 and V is TRBV20-1; TCRdb selects TRBD2, and the lack of DNA leaves this call unchecked. The CDR3 runs to 12 residues. Germline CDR1 and CDR2: DFQATT and SNEGSKA (reference sequence).